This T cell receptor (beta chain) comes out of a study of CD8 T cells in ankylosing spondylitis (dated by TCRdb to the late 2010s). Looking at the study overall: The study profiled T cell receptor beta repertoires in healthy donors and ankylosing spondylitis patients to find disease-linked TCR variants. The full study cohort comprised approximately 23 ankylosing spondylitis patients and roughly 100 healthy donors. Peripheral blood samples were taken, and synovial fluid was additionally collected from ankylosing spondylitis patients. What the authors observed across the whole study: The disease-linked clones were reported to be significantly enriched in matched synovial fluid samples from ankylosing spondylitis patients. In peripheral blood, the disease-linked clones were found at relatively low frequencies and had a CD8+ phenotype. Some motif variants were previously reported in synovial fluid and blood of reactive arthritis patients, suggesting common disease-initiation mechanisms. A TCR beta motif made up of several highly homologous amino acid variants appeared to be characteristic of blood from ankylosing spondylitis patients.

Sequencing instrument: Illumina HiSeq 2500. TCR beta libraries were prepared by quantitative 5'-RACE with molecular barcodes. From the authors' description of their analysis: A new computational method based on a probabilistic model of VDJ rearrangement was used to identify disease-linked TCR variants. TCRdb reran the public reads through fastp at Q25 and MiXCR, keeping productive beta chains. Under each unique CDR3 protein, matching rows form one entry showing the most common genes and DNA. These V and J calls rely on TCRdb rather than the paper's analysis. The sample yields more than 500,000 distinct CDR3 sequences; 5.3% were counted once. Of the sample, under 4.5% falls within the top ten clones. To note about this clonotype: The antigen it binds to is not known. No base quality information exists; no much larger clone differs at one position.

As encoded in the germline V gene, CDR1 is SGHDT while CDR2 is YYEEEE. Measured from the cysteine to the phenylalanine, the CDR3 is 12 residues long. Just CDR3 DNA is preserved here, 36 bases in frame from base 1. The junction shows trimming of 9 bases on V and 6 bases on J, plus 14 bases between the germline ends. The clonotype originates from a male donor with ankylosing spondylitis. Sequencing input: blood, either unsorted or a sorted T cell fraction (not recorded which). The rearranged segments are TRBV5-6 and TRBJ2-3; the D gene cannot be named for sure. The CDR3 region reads CAMSFGFDTQYF. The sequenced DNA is TGTGCCATGAGCTTCGGGTTCGATACGCAGTATTTT.